This T cell receptor beta chain appears in the sequencing data of a study of Ad26.COV2.S vaccination and SARS-CoV-2 variants (dated by TCRdb to the early 2020s). For the study in its entirety: Vaccine-arm donors came from COV1001, a multicentre, randomized, double-blind, placebo-controlled phase I-IIa trial of Ad26.COV2.S in healthy adults. Ad26.COV2.S was administered intramuscularly at 5 x 10^10 or 1 x 10^11 viral particles, either as a single shot or as two shots given 56 days apart. Participants in the trial were split at random into five groups of five each, receiving low-dose or high-dose Ad26.COV2.S once or twice, or else placebo on both occasions. TCRbeta repertoire sequencing was used to assess the specificity and breadth of SARS-CoV-2-reactive T cell receptors after Ad26.COV2.S vaccination. The TCR-sequenced set comprised approximately 32 samples: around 20 Ad26.COV2.S vaccine recipients, 5 placebo recipients and 8 SARS-CoV-2 convalescent individuals. Blinding of investigators to trial group allocation was maintained during experiments and outcome assessment.

At the junction V is shortened by 7 bases and J by 3 bases, with 20 bases in between. The CDR1 and CDR2 encoded by the germline V gene are MDHEN and SYDVKM. Its CDR3 holds 16 amino acids, cysteine through phenylalanine. The CDR3 DNA has 48 bases and is translated from base 1. The immunoSEQ Assay was used to sequence TCRbeta CDR3 regions. After extraction, genomic DNA underwent amplification by bias-controlled multiplex PCR, followed by high-throughput sequencing. In the source study's methods: To quantify the absolute abundance of every unique TCRbeta CDR3 region, sequences were collapsed and filtered. Usable DNA was measured by amplifying reference genes present in all nucleated cells, and TCRbeta template counts were normalized to that usable DNA to estimate T cell fraction. Repertoire TCRs were annotated as SARS-CoV-2-specific by exact matching of V gene, CDR3 amino acid sequence and J gene to a known reactive TCR set. The reference SARS-CoV-2 TCR set was obtained from MIRA and was filtered for enrichment in COVID-19-positive ImmuneCODE repertoires, whereby public or cross-reactive TCRs were removed. Using the MIRA antigens, annotated TCRs were further analysed by specific ORF or by position within an ORF. Breadth was defined as annotated unique rearrangements over total unique productive rearrangements; depth was the summed frequency of those rearrangements. Two-sided Wilcoxon rank-sum tests were used to compare TCR breadth between groups. Drawn from immuneACCESS, this table holds only the in-frame rearrangements with V and J called that TCRdb kept. Clones are partly lost; checked studies trace under half to an unresolved V gene and leave the rest unexplained. V and J calls and clone size come straight from that table; D and trimming were deduced from the DNA. The sample includes a few hundred thousand clones, with approximately 89% observed a single time. The ten largest clones capture about 1.9% of the sample.

Concerning this clone itself: Its antigen target is currently unknown. Base quality data are lacking; no much larger clone is found one base away.

Sample treatment or condition, as interpreted from the label and publication: about 20 received Ad26.COV2.S at low or high dose, single or two shots; roughly five received placebo; per-sample allocation not given. Repertoires of vaccine and placebo recipients were sequenced from samples taken on day 63 after the first injection. Between 29 July and 7 August 2020, Cohort 1b enrolled about two dozen adults aged 18-55 years at one site in Boston, USA. Ad26.COV2.S consisted of a replication-incompetent adenovirus type 26 vector by which a prefusion-stabilized SARS-CoV-2 spike protein from the original Wuhan strain was expressed. Overall results and qualifications from the work: Compared with placebo recipients, Ad26.COV2.S recipients showed higher spike-specific TCR breadth (P = 0.0014). The authors noted that total T cell responses may have been underestimated by the TCR breadth and depth analyses. Comparing responses between vaccine doses or regimens was not something the study was powered to do. Comparable non-spike TCR breadth was observed between vaccine and placebo recipients, consistent with only spike being contained in the vaccine. After vaccination, spike-specific CD8+ and CD4+ T cell responses were reported to show substantial breadth.

The sequences come from peripheral blood, collected in a trial of Ad26.COV2.S vaccine versus placebo. The receptor chain draws on TRBV28 and TRBJ2-3, with an unclear D gene assignment. The receptor's source is a person aged 18 to 65 who received the Ad26.COV2.S COVID-19 vaccine or a placebo. The CDR3 protein sequence reads: CASTPLGVSETDTQYF. The nucleotide sequence is given as TGTGCCAGCACCCCGCTTGGGGTTTCGGAAACAGATACGCAGTATTTT.